One and the same sample provided the 9 T cell receptor beta chains below, sequenced in a study of blood T cell repertoires in COVID-19. Assay: immunoSEQ multiplex PCR; the TCRdb copy retains only in-frame clones and omits some. The sample has 220,000 or so clones, around four fifths seen once. The sequenced sample consisted of peripheral blood. The source of these receptors is a woman older than 75 with COVID-19, enrolled during active disease.

In DNA, the CDR3 is TGCGCCAGCAGCCAAGGACCCGCGGGGACTGAAGCTTTCTTT. Translated: CASSQGPAGTEAFF. V is TRBV4-1 and J is TRBJ1-1; D remains unclear. CDR1 and CDR2 (germline): MGHRA, YSYEKL. Deletions cut 1 base from V and 5 bases from J, with 11 bases between. The CDR3 length is 14 residues.

The V and J genes are TRBV12-3 or TRBV12-4 and TRBJ2-5; D remains ambiguous. V lost 1 base and J lost 7, with 10 bases in between. This CDR3 spans 13 amino acids. This CDR3 reads CASSLGPPGTQYF. The CDR3, as DNA: TGTGCCAGCAGTTTAGGTCCCCCGGGGACCCAGTACTTC.

The V call is TRBV27, the J call TRBJ2-3; 10 positions agree with TRBD2. Germline V gene sequence: CDR1 MNHEY, CDR2 SMNVEV (reference sequence). Trimming removed 5 bases from V and 5 bases from J; junction bases left unmatched: 7. CDR3 length equals 15 residues. The CDR3: CASSPLRTSGDTQYF. The CDR3 DNA is TGTGCCAGCAGTCCCCTCCGGACTAGCGGAGATACGCAGTATTTT.

The rearrangement joins TRBV4-1 to TRBJ2-7; the match to TRBD1 covers 9 bases. V trimming: 5 bases; J trimming: 0 bases; junction bases outside the gene matches: 5. CDR1 and CDR2 (germline): MGHRA, YSYEKL. The CDR3 runs to 15 residues. The CDR3 DNA reads TGCGCCAGCAGCTTAGGACAGGGGCCCTCCTACGAGCAGTACTTC. Translated, it gives CASSLGQGPSYEQYF.

The gene calls are TRBV27 and TRBJ2-7; D is perhaps TRBD1 (6 bases). The CDR3 has 14 amino acids. Germline V gene sequence: CDR1 MNHEY, CDR2 SMNVEV (reference sequence). Between the trimmed V and J ends, which lost 6 bases and 0 bases, there was a span of 12 bases. The CDR3 here is CASRGNRDSYEQYF. Here the CDR3 DNA reads TGTGCCAGCAGAGGCAACAGGGACTCCTACGAGCAGTACTTC.

This chain joins TRBV5-1 and TRBJ1-4; no clear D. V was shortened by 0 bases and J by 2 bases, with 11 bases between the two germline ends. The CDR3 is made up of 16 amino acids. CDR1 is SGHRS, CDR2 YFSETQ, per germline. The DNA for the CDR3 is TGCGCCAGCAGCTTGGGGCCCGGCGGGACTAATGAAAAACTGTTTTTT. Encoded protein: CASSLGPGGTNEKLFF. The variable domain in full, completed from reference TRBV5-1 and TRBJ1-4, reads KAGVTQTPRYLIKTRGQQVTLSCSPISGHRSVSWYQQTPGQGLQFLFEYFSETQRNKGNFPGRFSGRQFSNSRSEMNVSTLELGDSALYLCASSLGPGGTNEKLFFGSGTQLSVL.

The chain recombines TRBV30 with TRBJ1-2, with D unresolved. CDR1 is GTSNPN, CDR2 SVGIG, per germline (reference sequence). V lost 5 bases and J 0 bases, leaving 19 bases between the germline ends. The CDR3 is 16 residues long. CDR3 sequence: CAWGLSLGAANYGYTF. In DNA, the CDR3 is TGTGCCTGGGGTCTCTCCCTAGGCGCCGCTAACTATGGCTACACCTTC.

About this clone: Other DNA sequences within the sample encode an identical CDR3. The chain joins TRBV5-1 to TRBJ2-2; the match to TRBD1 covers 7 bases. CDR1 is SGHRS, CDR2 YFSETQ, per germline. V gave up 4 bases and J gave up 1 base; unmatched junction bases: 1. The CDR3 length is 14 residues. The CDR3 DNA is TGCGCCAGCAGCCGGGACAGGAACACCGGGGAGCTGTTTTTT. As protein: CASSRDRNTGELFF.

The chain joins TRBV28 to TRBJ1-5; D gene unclear. This CDR3 comprises 15 residues. Trimming pared 7 bases from V and 3 bases from J, leaving 16 bases between. Germline CDR1 and CDR2: MDHEN and SYDVKM. CDR3: CASTPTDTFNQPQHF. The CDR3 coding sequence is TGTGCCAGCACCCCTACAGACACGTTCAATCAGCCCCAGCATTTT.